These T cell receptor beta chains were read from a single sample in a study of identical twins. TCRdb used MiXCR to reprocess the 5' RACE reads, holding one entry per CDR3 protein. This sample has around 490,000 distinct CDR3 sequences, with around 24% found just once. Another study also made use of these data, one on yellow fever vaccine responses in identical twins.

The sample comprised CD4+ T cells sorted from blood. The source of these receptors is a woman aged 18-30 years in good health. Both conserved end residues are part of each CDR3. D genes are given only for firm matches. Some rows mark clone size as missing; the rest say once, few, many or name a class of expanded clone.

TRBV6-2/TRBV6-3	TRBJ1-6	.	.	TGTGCCAGCAGTTACCAACAGAATAATTCACCCCTCCACTTT	CASSYQQNNSPLHF
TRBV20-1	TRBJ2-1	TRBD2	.	TGCAGTGCTTCCCGACCGGGACTAGCGGGAGTAGGGCAGTTCTTC	CSASRPGLAGVGQFF
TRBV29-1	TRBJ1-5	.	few	TGCAGCGTTGTAGTTGGGAGCAATCAGCCCCAGCATTTT	CSVVVGSNQPQHF
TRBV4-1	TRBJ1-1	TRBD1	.	TGCGCCAGCAGCCAAGGGTGGGACAGACCGAACACTGAAGCTTTCTTT	CASSQGWDRPNTEAFF
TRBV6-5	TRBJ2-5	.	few	TGTGCCAGCAGTTACTCGGTTTTAGAGACCCAGTACTTC	CASSYSVLETQYF
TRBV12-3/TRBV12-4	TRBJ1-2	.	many	TGTGCCAGCAGTTTAGAGGTCAGGGCCTATGGCTACACCTTC	CASSLEVRAYGYTF
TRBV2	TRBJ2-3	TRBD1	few	TGTGCCAGCAGGGTGGGACAGATCACAGATACGCAGTATTTT	CASRVGQITDTQYF
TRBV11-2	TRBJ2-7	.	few	TGTGCCAGCAGCTTAGTGGCCTCCTACGAGCAGTACTTC	CASSLVASYEQYF
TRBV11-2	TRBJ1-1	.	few	TGTGCCAGCAGCAACGGGGGCCCCAAGAACACTGAAGCCTTCTTT	CASSNGGPKNTEAFF
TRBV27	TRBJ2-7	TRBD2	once	TGTGCCAGCAGTTTATTCCCCAGCGGGAGTGTGTACGAGCAGTACTTC	CASSLFPSGSVYEQYF
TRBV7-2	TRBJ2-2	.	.	TGTGCCAGCAGCTTTTGGACAGCGAACACCGGGGAGCTGTTTTTT	CASSFWTANTGELFF
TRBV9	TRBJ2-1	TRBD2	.	TGTGCCAGCAGCGTAGATCGAGCGGGAGGGCCAAGGAATGAGCAGTTCTTC	CASSVDRAGGPRNEQFF
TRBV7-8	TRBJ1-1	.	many	TGTGCCAGCAGCTTAGAGGTGGGGACAGAAGCTTTCTTT	CASSLEVGTEAFF
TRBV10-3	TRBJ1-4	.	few	TGTGCCCCCATGGGCAGTATACTGTTTTTT	CAPMGSILFF
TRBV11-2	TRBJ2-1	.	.	TGTGCCAGCAGCTCTCCTCACAATGAGCAGTTCTTC	CASSSPHNEQFF
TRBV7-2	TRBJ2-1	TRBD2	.	TGTGCCAGCAGCTTAGTAGGGACTAGCTTTGAGCAGTTCTTC	CASSLVGTSFEQFF
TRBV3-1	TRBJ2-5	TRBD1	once	TGTGCCAGCAGCAAGAACCAGGACAGGGGGCCAGAGACCCAGTACTTC	CASSKNQDRGPETQYF
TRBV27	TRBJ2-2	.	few	TGTGCCAGCAGTTTACCAGGATCGAACACCGGGGAGCTGTTTTTT	CASSLPGSNTGELFF
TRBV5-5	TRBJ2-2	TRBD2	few	TGTGCCAGCAGCATGGGGACTAGCGGGGGCACCACCGGGGAGCTGTTTTTT	CASSMGTSGGTTGELFF
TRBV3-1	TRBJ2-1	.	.	TGTGCCAGCAGCCAAGAACAGGCTGGGTACAATGAGCAGTTCTTC	CASSQEQAGYNEQFF
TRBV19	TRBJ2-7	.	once	TGTGCCAGTAGTATTTTTGGCAGGACCTACGAGCAGTACTTC	CASSIFGRTYEQYF
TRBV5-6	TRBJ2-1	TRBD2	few	TGTGCCAGCAGCGGGCGACTAGCGGCTCGCTCCTACAATGAGCAGTTCTTC	CASSGRLAARSYNEQFF
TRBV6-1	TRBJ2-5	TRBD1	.	TGTGCCAGCAGTCCACAGAAGGGGGCCCCGGAGACCCAGTACTTC	CASSPQKGAPETQYF
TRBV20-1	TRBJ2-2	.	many	TGCAGTGCTCGTCTCTCCGGGTCGAACACCGGGGAGCTGTTTTTT	CSARLSGSNTGELFF
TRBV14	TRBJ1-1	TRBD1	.	TGTGCCAGCAGCCAAGAGGGATGGCAGGGGGGCACTGAAGCTTTCTTT	CASSQEGWQGGTEAFF
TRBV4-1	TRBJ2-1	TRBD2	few	TGCGCCAGCAGCCGGACAGACGGGACTAGCGGAAACAATGAGCAGTTCTTC	CASSRTDGTSGNNEQFF
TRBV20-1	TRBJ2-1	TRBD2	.	TGCAGTGCTAGACCGGGACTAGTCATCTTGGGTGAGCAGTTCTTC	CSARPGLVILGEQFF
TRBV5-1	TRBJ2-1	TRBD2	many	TGCGCCAGCAGCTTGACCGGGGGGGCCCACAATGAGCAGTTCTTC	CASSLTGGAHNEQFF
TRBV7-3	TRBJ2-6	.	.	TGTGCCAGCAGCTTAGGCAGGGTTGGGTCTGGGGCCAACGTCCTGACTTTC	CASSLGRVGSGANVLTF
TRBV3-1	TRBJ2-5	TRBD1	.	TGTGCCAGCAGCCAAGGTGACAGGGACGAAGAGACCCAGTACTTC	CASSQGDRDEETQYF
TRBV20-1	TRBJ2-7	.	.	TGCAGTGCTAGGGACGGGGGACAGCCCTACGAGCAGTACTTC	CSARDGGQPYEQYF
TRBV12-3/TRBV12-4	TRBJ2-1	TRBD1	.	TGTGCCATAAAGGACAGGGGAGAGAATGAGCAGTTCTTC	CAIKDRGENEQFF
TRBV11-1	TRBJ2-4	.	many	TGTGCCAGCTCGGTGACACCGGGTGTCATTCAGTACTTC	CASSVTPGVIQYF
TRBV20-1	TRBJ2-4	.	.	TGCAGTGCTAGACTCCCATTCCCCAAAAACATTCAGTACTTC	CSARLPFPKNIQYF
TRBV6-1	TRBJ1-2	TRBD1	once	TGTGCCAGCTCCGGACAGGGGGGCATCCCTGGCTACACCTTC	CASSGQGGIPGYTF
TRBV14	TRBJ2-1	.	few	TGTGCCAGCAGCCAAGTGGCTAAGCAGTTCTTC	CASSQVAKQFF
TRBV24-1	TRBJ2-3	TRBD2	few	TGTGCCACCGGGACTAGCGAAAACACAGATACGCAGTATTTT	CATGTSENTDTQYF
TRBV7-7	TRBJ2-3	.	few	TGTGCCAGCAGCTTAGGGGGTAGCAGGTTGGATACGCAGTATTTT	CASSLGGSRLDTQYF
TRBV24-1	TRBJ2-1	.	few	TGTGCCACCAGTGATTTCGCGTCAGGCAACAATGAGCAGTTCTTC	CATSDFASGNNEQFF
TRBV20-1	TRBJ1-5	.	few	TGCAGTGCTAGGTCAGGGGTTAATCAGCCCCAGCATTTT	CSARSGVNQPQHF
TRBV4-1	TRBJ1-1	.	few	TGCGCCAGCCAGGGCTGGTCCGAAGCTTTCTTT	CASQGWSEAFF
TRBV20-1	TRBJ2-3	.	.	TGCAGTGCTAATGGGCCCGCTGGGGATACGCAGTATTTT	CSANGPAGDTQYF
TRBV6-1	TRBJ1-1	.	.	TGTGCCAGCAGGGAAGTGGGTTATGAAGCTTTCTTT	CASREVGYEAFF